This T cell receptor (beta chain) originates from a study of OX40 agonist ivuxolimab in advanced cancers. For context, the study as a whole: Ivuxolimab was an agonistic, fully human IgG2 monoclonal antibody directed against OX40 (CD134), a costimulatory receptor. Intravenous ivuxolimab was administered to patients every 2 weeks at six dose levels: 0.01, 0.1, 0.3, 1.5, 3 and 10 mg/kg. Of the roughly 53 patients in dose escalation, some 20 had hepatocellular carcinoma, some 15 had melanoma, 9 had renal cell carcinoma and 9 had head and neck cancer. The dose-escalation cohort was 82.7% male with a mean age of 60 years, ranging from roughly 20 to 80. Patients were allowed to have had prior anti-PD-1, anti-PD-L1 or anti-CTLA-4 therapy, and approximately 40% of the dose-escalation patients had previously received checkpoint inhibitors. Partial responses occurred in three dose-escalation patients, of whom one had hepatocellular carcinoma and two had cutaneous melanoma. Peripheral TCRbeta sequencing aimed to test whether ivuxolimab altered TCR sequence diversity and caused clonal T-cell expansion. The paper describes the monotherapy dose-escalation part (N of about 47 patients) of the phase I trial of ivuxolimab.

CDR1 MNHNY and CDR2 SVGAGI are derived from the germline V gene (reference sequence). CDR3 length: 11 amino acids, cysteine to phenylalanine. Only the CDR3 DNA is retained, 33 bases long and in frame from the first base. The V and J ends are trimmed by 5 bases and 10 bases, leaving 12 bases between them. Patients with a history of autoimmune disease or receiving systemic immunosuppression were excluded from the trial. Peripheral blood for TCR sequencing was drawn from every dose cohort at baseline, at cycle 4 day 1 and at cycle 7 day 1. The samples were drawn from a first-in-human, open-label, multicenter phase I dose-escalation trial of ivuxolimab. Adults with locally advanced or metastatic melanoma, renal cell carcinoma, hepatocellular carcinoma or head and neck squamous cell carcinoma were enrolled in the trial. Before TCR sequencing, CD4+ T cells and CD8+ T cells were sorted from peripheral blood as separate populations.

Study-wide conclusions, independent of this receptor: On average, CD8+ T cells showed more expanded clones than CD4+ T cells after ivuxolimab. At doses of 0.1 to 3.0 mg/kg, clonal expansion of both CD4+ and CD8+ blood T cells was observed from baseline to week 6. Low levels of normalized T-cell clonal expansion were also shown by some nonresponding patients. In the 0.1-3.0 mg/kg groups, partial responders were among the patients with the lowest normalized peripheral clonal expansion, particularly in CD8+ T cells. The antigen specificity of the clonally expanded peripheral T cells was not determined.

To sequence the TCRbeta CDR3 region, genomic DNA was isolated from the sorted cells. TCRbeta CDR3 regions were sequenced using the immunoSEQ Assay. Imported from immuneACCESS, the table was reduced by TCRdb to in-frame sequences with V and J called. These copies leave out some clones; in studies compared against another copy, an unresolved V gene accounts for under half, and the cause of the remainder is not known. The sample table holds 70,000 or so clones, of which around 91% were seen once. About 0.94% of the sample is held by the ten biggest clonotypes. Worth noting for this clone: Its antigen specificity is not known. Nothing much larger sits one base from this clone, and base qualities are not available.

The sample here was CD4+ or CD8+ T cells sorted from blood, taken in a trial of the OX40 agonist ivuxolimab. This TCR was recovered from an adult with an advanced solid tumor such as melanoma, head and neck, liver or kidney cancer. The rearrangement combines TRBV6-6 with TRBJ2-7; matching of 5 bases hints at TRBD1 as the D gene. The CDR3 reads CASSTDSYQYF. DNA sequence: TGTGCCAGCAGTACAGACAGTTATCAGTACTTC.